This TCR beta chain emerged from a study of blood T cell repertoires in COVID-19. Overall study context: The samples span acute and convalescent COVID-19 from the United States, Italy and Spain. T cells, B-cell-depleted T cells, or PBMCs supplied cDNA or gDNA.

The CDR3 spans 15 residues. Deletions cut 7 bases from V and 0 bases from J, with 15 bases between. CDR1 is LNHDA, CDR2 SQIVND, per germline (reference sequence). In the original processing: Amplified reference gene primers provided the basis for estimating nucleated cell counts. Data came from immunoSEQ multiplex PCR; TCRdb stores just in-frame clones and leaves some out. D and trimming come from the DNA, and the V and J calls and clone size come from that table. The sample includes fewer than 150,000 clones, around nine tenths of them seen just once. V usage is TRBV19 and J usage is TRBJ1-1; TRBD1 might be the D (5 bases). The source is a woman aged 70-85 years who had recovered from COVID-19. Sequencing was done on a sample of peripheral blood. The CDR3 nucleotides read TGTGCCAGTACTCCCCAGGGCAGGGTGAACACTGAAGCTTTCTTT. Protein product: CASTPQGRVNTEAFF.